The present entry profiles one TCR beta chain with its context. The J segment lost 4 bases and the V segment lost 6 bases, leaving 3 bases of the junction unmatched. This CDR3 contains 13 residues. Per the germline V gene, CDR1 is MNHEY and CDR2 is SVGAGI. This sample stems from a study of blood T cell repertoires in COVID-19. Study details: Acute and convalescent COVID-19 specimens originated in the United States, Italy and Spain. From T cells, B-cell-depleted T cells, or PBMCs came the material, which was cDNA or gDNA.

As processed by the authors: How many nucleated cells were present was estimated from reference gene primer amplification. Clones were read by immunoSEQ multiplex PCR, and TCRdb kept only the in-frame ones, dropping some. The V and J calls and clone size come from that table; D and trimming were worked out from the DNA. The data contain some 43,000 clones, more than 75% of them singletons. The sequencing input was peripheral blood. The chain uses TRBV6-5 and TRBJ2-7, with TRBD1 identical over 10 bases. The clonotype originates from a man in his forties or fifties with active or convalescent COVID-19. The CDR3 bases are TGTGCCAGCAGCCAGGACAGGGGGTACGAGCAGTACTTC. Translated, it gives CASSQDRGYEQYF.